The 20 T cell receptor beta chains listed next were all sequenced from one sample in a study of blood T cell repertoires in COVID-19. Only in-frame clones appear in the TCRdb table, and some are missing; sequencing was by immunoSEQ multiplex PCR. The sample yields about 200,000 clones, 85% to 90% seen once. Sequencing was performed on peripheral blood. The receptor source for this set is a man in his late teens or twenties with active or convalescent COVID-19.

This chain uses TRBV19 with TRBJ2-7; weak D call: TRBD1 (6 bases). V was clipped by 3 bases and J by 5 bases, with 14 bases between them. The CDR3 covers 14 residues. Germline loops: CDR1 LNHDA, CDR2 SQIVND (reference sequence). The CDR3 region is CASSIRDTQHEQYF. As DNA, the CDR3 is TGTGCCAGTAGTATCCGGGACACCCAACACGAGCAGTACTTC.

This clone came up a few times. The CDR3 DNA sequence: TGTGCCAGCAGCCAAGACCCCAGTCCGAGGAGCTACACCTTC. It encodes CASSQDPSPRSYTF. The chain couples TRBV3-1 (or the pseudogene TRBV3-2) to TRBJ1-2, with unresolved D. The CDR3 totals 14 residues. CDR1 and CDR2 from the germline V gene are LGHDT and YNNKEL (reference sequence). Between the trimmed V and J ends, which lost 0 bases and 9 bases, there was a span of 14 bases.

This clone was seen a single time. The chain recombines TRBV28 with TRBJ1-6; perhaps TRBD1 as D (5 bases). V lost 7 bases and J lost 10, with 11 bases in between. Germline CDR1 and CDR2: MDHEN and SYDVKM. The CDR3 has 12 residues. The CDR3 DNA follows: TGTGCCAGCACCCAGGGTAACTCACCCCTCCACTTT. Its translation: CASTQGNSPLHF. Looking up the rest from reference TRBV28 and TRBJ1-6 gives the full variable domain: DVKVTQSSRYLVKRTGEKVFLECVQDMDHENMFWYRQDPGLGLRLIYFSYDVKMKEKGDIPEGYSVSREKKERFSLILESASTNQTSMYLCASTQGNSPLHFGNGTRLTVT.

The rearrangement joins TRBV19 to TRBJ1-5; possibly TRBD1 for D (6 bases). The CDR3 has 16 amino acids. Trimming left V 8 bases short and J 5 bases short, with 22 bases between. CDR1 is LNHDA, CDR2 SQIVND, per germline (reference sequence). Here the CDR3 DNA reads TGTGCCAGTCGGACAGAGACAGTTTCGTATGATCAGCCCCAGCATTTT. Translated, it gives CASRTETVSYDQPQHF.

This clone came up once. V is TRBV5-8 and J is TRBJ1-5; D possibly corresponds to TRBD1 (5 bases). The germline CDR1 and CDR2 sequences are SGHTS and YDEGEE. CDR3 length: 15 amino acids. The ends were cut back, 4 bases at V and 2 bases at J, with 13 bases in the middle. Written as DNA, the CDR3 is TGTGCCAGCAGCGCGGGACCGTCACGCAATCAGCCCCAGCATTTT. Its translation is CASSAGPSRNQPQHF.

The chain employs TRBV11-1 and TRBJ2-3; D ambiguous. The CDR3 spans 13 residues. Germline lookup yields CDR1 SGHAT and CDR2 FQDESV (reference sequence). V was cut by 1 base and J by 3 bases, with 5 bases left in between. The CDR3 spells CASSLGLTDTQYF. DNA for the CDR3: TGTGCCAGCAGCTTAGGCCTAACAGATACGCAGTATTTT.

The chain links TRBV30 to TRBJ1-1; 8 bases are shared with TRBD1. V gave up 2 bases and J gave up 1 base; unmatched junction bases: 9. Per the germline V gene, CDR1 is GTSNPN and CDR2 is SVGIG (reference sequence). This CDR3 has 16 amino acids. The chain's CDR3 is CAWSPPRTGRNTEAFF. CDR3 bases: TGTGCCTGGAGTCCTCCCCGGACAGGGCGGAACACTGAAGCTTTCTTT.

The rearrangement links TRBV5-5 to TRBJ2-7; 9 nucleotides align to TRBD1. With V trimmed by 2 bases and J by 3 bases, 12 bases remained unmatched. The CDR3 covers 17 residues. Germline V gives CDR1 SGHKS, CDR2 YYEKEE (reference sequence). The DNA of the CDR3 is TGTGCCAGCAGCTTAAAATATTCTGGGACAGGGTTCTACGAGCAGTACTTC. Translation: CASSLKYSGTGFYEQYF.

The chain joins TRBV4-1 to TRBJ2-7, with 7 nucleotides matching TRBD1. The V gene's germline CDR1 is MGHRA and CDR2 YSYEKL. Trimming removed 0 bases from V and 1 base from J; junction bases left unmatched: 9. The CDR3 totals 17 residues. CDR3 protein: CASSQDPVNRGSYEQYF. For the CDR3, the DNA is TGCGCCAGCAGCCAAGACCCAGTTAACAGGGGATCCTACGAGCAGTACTTC.

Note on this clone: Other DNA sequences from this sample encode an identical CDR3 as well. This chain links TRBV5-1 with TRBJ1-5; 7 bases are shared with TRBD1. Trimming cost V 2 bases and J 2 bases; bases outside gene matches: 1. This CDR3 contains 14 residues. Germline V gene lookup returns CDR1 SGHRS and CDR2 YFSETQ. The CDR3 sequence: CASSLTGGNQPQHF. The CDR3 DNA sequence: TGCGCCAGCAGCTTAACAGGGGGCAATCAGCCCCAGCATTTT. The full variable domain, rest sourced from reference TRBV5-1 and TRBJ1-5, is KAGVTQTPRYLIKTRGQQVTLSCSPISGHRSVSWYQQTPGQGLQFLFEYFSETQRNKGNFPGRFSGRQFSNSRSEMNVSTLELGDSALYLCASSLTGGNQPQHFGDGTRLSIL.

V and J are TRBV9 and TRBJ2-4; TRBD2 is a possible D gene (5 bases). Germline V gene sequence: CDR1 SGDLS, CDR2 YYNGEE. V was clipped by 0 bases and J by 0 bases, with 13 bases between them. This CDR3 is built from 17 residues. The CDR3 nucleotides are TGTGCCAGCAGCGTAGCTTCTAGCCCCCAAGCCAAAAACATTCAGTACTTC. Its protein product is CASSVASSPQAKNIQYF.

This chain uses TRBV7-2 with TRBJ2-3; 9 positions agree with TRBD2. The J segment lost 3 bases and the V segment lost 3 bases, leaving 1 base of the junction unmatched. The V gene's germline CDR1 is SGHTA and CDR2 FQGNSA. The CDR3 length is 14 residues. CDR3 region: CASSFTSGTDTQYF. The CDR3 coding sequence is TGTGCCAGCAGCTTCACTAGCGGGACAGATACGCAGTATTTT.

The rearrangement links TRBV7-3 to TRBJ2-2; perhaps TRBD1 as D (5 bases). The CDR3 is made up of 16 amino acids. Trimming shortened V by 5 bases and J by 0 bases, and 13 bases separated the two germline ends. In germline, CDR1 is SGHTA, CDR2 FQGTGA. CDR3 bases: TGTGCCAGCAGCGCGCAGGGTGACCCGAACACCGGGGAGCTGTTTTTT. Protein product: CASSAQGDPNTGELFF.

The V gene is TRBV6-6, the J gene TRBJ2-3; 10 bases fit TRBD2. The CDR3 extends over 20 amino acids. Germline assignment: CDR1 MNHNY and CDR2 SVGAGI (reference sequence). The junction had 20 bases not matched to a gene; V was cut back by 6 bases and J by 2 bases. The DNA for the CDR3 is TGTGCCAGCAGCCAACCTTTGTGGGGACTAGCGAGGAACCACACAGATACGCAGTATTTT. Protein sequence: CASSQPLWGLARNHTDTQYF.

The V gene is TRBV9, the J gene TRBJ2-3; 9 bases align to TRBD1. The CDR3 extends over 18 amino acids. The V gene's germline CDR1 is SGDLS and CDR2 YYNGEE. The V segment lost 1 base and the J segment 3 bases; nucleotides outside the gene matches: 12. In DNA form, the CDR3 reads TGTGCCAGCAGCGTATCGGAGGGGACAGGGATTTCTACAGATACGCAGTATTTT. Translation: CASSVSEGTGISTDTQYF.

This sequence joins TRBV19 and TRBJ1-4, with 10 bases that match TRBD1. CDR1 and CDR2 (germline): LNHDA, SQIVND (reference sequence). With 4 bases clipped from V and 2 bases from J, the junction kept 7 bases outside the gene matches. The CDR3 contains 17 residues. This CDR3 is CASSTLDRGATNEKLFF. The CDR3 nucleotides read TGTGCCAGTAGTACGTTGGACAGGGGGGCGACTAATGAAAAACTGTTTTTT.

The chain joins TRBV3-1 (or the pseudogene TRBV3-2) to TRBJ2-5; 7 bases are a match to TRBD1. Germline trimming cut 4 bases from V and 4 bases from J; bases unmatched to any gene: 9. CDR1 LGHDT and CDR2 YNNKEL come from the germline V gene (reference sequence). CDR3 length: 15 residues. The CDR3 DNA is TGTGCCAGCAGCCGGACTCGGACAGGACGAGAGACCCAGTACTTC. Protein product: CASSRTRTGRETQYF.

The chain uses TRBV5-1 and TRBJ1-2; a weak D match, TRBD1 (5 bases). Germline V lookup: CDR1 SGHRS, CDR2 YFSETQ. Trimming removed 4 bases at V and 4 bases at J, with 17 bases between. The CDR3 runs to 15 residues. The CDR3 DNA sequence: TGCGCCAGCAGCCCGGGAGGAGGGGAGGGCTATGGCTACACCTTC. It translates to CASSPGGGEGYGYTF.

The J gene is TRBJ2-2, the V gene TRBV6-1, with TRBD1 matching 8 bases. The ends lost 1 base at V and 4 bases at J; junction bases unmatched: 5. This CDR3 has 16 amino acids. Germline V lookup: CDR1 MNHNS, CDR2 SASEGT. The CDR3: CASSEGWTGITGELFF. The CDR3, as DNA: TGTGCCAGCAGTGAAGGGTGGACAGGGATCACCGGGGAGCTGTTTTTT.

The DNA for the CDR3 is TGCGCCAGCAGCTTGTTGGTGGGGGGGGCGAATGAGCAGTTCTTC. Protein product: CASSLLVGGANEQFF. The rearrangement links TRBV5-1 to TRBJ2-1, with a tentative D call TRBD2 (7 bases). CDR1 is SGHRS and CDR2 is YFSETQ in the germline V gene. The CDR3 has 15 residues. V was pared by 1 base and J by 7 bases, with 15 bases between.